The text below deals with one T cell receptor (beta chain). This sample was included in a study of blood T cell repertoires in COVID-19. Study at large: Acute-phase and convalescent COVID-19 samples originated in the United States, Italy and Spain.

Trimming took 2 bases from V and 5 from J, leaving 6 bases between them. This CDR3 contains 12 residues. Looked up from germline, CDR1 is SNHLY and CDR2 is FYNNEI. TCRdb keeps only in-frame clones here, not all; method: immunoSEQ multiplex PCR. The sample yields about 220,000 clones, 83% seen once. The source is a woman in her forties with active or convalescent COVID-19. The specimen sequenced was peripheral blood. The chain combines TRBV2 with TRBJ1-2, with unresolved D. DNA of the CDR3: TGTGCCAGCAGTGAAAACAGATATGGCTACACCTTC. Translation gives CASSENRYGYTF.